The TCR beta chain under discussion was sequenced for a study of T cell responses to AZD1222 COVID-19 vaccine (dated by TCRdb to 2020 to 2022). Context from the whole study: AZD1222 recipients with second doses at about 4 weeks or about 12 weeks were pooled, because spike-specific TCR depth and breadth did not differ between schedules. TCR sequencing was performed for some 250 trial participants, of whom about 200 were given two doses of AZD1222 and around 25 were given two doses of MenACWY control vaccine. Enrollment into the trials was organized by age into subgroups of 18-55, 56-69 and 70-plus years, and those subgroups contained approximately 150, 30 and 60 TCR-sequenced participants, respectively.

Read against the paper, the sample's time point label means: baseline before first vaccination. Vaccinee samples were obtained from the UK trials COV001 and COV002, which included a single-blind randomized controlled phase 2/3 trial of AZD1222 (ChAdOx1 nCoV-19) in healthy adults. For TCRbeta chain sequencing, PBMC samples were collected from trial participants at day 0 and at day 28 after the second dose. In its sample, this clone was seen a few times. The target of this receptor is not known. Within one base of it there is no much larger clone, and no base qualities were kept. General study outcomes and caveats: In the small 56-69-year group, the increase in depth fell short of significance, most likely because of low power. Conclusions about previously exposed vaccinees are limited, since just five or six AZD1222 recipients were seropositive for SARS-CoV-2 at baseline. Spike-specific TCR breadth and depth rose significantly after two AZD1222 doses compared with day 0 and with MenACWY recipients. Most participants were white British and females outnumbered males, and the authors suggested that clonal diversity may have been underestimated. No day 14 peak-response samples were available, so repertoires were characterized only after the peak T cell response. CD4 TCRs associated with the vaccine covered the entire spike protein, and the dominant responses were in regions 160-218 and 743-854. Epitopes outside the regions mutated in the B.1.351 and B.1.1.7 variants were reportedly recognized by nearly half of the unique spike-specific TCRs.

The CDR3 regions of human TCRbeta chains were analyzed by immunosequencing. In the authors' own workflow: Repertoire TCRs were checked for matches against a reference library of SARS-CoV-2-specific TCRs that had been generated using the MIRA antigen-specificity platform. Breadth meant the fraction of unique TCRs that were SARS-CoV-2-associated, whereas depth meant the fraction of total T cells that were SARS-CoV-2-associated. Each spike-specific TCR was assigned to its reactive spike region and to a CD4 or CD8 class using the MIRA data. Log10-transformed breadth and depth values were compared by one-way ANOVA with Sidak's multiple comparisons tests. Not all clones reach the TCRdb copy of this immuneACCESS table, which keeps in-frame sequences only. Checked studies attribute under half of the gap to unresolved V genes and leave the rest unexplained. V, J and clone size are taken as reported in that table, and D and trimming were inferred from the DNA itself. The sample has roughly 65,000 clones on record, 88% of them singletons. Roughly 8% of the sample is in the top ten clones.

Sequences MGHRA (CDR1) and YSYEKL (CDR2) are obtained from the germline V gene. Reading from cysteine to phenylalanine, the CDR3 counts 14 amino acids. Only CDR3 DNA is held: 42 bases, read in frame from base 1. Between the V and J ends, shortened by 0 bases and 5 bases respectively, the junction contains 8 bases. This sequence originates from an adult in good health. The rearranged chain carries TRBV4-1 and TRBJ1-5, with no confidently assigned D gene. The specimen was peripheral blood, collected on day 0 of AZD1222 vaccination. The sequence in DNA is TGCGCCAGCAGCCAAGATAGCAGATATCAGCCCCAGCATTTT. This codes for CASSQDSRYQPQHF.